This T cell receptor (beta chain) was retrieved from a study of cytomegalovirus exposure and HLA in healthy donors. Study-level points and caveats: Cytomegalovirus association was listed for around 180 TCR beta chains.

Looked up from germline, CDR1 is DFQATT and CDR2 is SNEGSKA (reference sequence). This CDR3 is 11 amino acids long. The V and J ends lost 6 bases and 8 bases, in that order; junction bases with no gene match: 5. A word on this clone: Its target is unknown.

Generated by immunoSEQ multiplex PCR, the TCRdb table keeps only in-frame clones and is missing some. The table lists fewer than 200,000 clones, roughly 89% of them singletons. Input material: PBMCs. The TCR sequence derives from a woman between 18 and 29 years old in good health and CMV-seropositive. The chain recombines TRBV20-1 with TRBJ1-2, with 8 nucleotides matching TRBD1. The CDR3 region is CSANDRGGYTF. The CDR3 DNA is TGCAGTGCAAACGACAGGGGCGGCTACACCTTC.